These T cell receptor beta chains were read from a single sample in a study of shared clonotypes between healthy human individuals. TCRdb's copy holds only in-frame clones and misses some; the assay was immunoSEQ multiplex PCR. The sample has roughly 700,000 clones; about 74% are singletons. The sample taken for sequencing was memory CD4+ T cells sorted from blood. These receptors all stem from a woman aged 30 to 39 in good health. Both conserved end residues are part of each CDR3. The order of the fields is clone size, V gene, D gene, J gene, CDR3 protein, CDR3 DNA. The D gene is left open where the match is weak. Not every row has a clone size; where given, it reads once, few, many or a size class.

>few|TRBV18|TRBD1|TRBJ2-2
CASSPPGQGDTGELFF
TGTGCCAGCTCACCTCCGGGACAGGGGGACACCGGGGAGCTGTTTTTT
>few|TRBV7-9|.|TRBJ1-6
CASTRAGNSPLHF
TGTGCCAGCACTCGGGCGGGGAATTCACCCCTCCACTTT
>once|TRBV5-1|.|TRBJ2-6
CASSLMMSLSSGANVLTF
TGCGCCAGCAGCTTGATGATGAGCCTAAGCTCTGGGGCCAACGTCCTGACTTTC
>.|TRBV11-2|TRBD1|TRBJ1-1
CASSLADRGSTEAFF
TGTGCCAGCAGCTTAGCTGACAGGGGGTCCACTGAAGCTTTCTTT
>.|TRBV6-5|TRBD2|TRBJ2-3
CASSYERGSTDTQYF
TGTGCCAGCAGTTACGAGCGGGGGAGCACAGATACGCAGTATTTT
>.|TRBV6-1|.|TRBJ2-6
CASSDQGFGANVLTF
TGTGCCAGCAGTGATCAGGGATTCGGGGCCAACGTCCTGACTTTC
>.|TRBV5-1|.|TRBJ1-4
CASSLVPRGDEKLFF
TGCGCCAGCAGCTTGGTCCCTAGGGGTGATGAAAAACTGTTTTTT
>few|TRBV2|.|TRBJ2-5
CASSVETVQETQYF
TGTGCCAGCAGTGTGGAGACCGTCCAAGAGACCCAGTACTTC
>few|TRBV27|TRBD2|TRBJ2-3
CASGILAASTDTQYF
TGTGCCAGCGGAATACTAGCGGCTAGCACAGATACGCAGTATTTT
>.|TRBV7-2|TRBD2|TRBJ2-1
CASSLSREGFYNEQFF
TGTGCCAGCTCGCTCTCGCGGGAGGGCTTCTACAATGAGCAGTTCTTC
>few|TRBV29-1|TRBD1|TRBJ2-7
CSVHLTGGPYEQYF
TGCAGCGTCCACCTTACAGGGGGTCCCTACGAGCAGTACTTC
>once|TRBV7-9|.|TRBJ2-5
CASSRQGGRGQETQYF
TGTGCCAGCAGCCGTCAAGGTGGTAGGGGGCAAGAGACCCAGTACTTC
>.|TRBV6-6|TRBD2|TRBJ2-7
CASSGTSGSSSYEQYF
TGTGCCAGCAGCGGGACTAGCGGGAGTAGCTCCTACGAGCAGTACTTC
>once|TRBV19|TRBD1|TRBJ2-2
CASSIRQGNTGELFF
TGTGCCAGTAGTATAAGACAGGGGAACACCGGGGAGCTGTTTTTT
>.|TRBV18|.|TRBJ1-1
CASSQPNTEAFF
TGTGCCAGCTCACAACCGAACACTGAAGCTTTCTTT
>.|TRBV20-1|.|TRBJ2-1
CSARGTNEQFF
TGCAGTGCTAGAGGGACTAATGAGCAGTTCTTC
>.|TRBV29-1|TRBD1|TRBJ1-2
CSVSRTGYGYTF
TGCAGCGTCTCCCGGACAGGCTATGGCTACACCTTC
>few|TRBV30|.|TRBJ1-5
CAWSVQGSSNQPQHF
TGTGCCTGGAGTGTACAAGGTTCTAGCAATCAGCCCCAGCATTTT
>.|TRBV27|.|TRBJ2-7
CASSFTYRDEQYF
TGTGCCAGCAGTTTTACCTACAGGGACGAGCAGTACTTC
>few|TRBV7-2|.|TRBJ2-2
CASSSPNILGTGELFF
TGTGCCAGCAGCTCCCCAAACATCCTCGGCACCGGGGAGCTGTTTTTT
>.|TRBV25-1|.|TRBJ1-5
CASSENGQSYQPQHF
TGTGCCAGCAGTGAAAACGGACAGTCCTATCAGCCCCAGCATTTT
>many|TRBV30|.|TRBJ2-7
CAWSIGQYEQYF
TGTGCCTGGAGCATCGGACAATACGAGCAGTACTTC
>.|TRBV2|.|TRBJ2-7
CASSLTRSSYEQYF
TGTGCCAGCAGTCTAACTAGAAGCTCCTACGAGCAGTACTTC
>.|TRBV28|.|TRBJ1-1
CASSRNTEAFF
TGTGCCAGCAGTCGCAACACTGAAGCTTTCTTT
>.|TRBV5-1|.|TRBJ2-7
CASSSSGQVYEQYF
.
>.|TRBV2|.|TRBJ2-3
CASSGDLDTQYF
TGTGCCAGCAGTGGGGACTTAGATACGCAGTATTTT
>.|TRBV28|.|TRBJ2-7
CASSLVVLNEQYF
TGTGCCAGCAGTTTAGTGGTTTTGAACGAGCAGTACTTC
>.|TRBV7-8|TRBD1|TRBJ2-3
CASSLADRGPVPDTQYF
TGTGCCAGCAGCTTAGCGGACAGGGGGCCTGTACCAGATACGCAGTATTTT
>.|TRBV27|.|TRBJ2-7
CASRRTPQPPYEQYF
TGTGCCAGCAGAAGGACCCCGCAACCCCCCTACGAGCAGTACTTC